One sample yielded the 14 T cell receptor beta chains listed below, sequenced in a study of blood T cell repertoires in COVID-19. Using immunoSEQ multiplex PCR, the repertoire was profiled, and TCRdb retains in-frame clones only, with some absent. The profile shows 150,000 to 200,000 clones, under 85% of them singletons. Material for sequencing was peripheral blood. The receptors here all came from a man between 60 and 75 years old with active or convalescent COVID-19.

The chain has TRBV28 and TRBJ1-5; weak D call: TRBD1 (6 bases). Looked up from germline, CDR1 is MDHEN and CDR2 is SYDVKM. V lost 2 bases and J lost 7, with 18 bases in between. The CDR3 has 16 amino acids. The DNA for the CDR3 is TGTGCCAGCAGTTTAGGTCTGGCAGGGGAGAACCAGCCCCAGCATTTT. Residues: CASSLGLAGENQPQHF.

The V gene is TRBV18, the J gene TRBJ2-3, with TRBD2 matching over 10 bases. The V gene end was trimmed by 5 bases and the J gene end by 0 bases; junction bases not matched to a gene: 8. Germline CDR1 reads KGHSH; CDR2 reads LQKENI. CDR3 length equals 17 residues. This CDR3 reads CASSTLASGRSTDTQYF. In DNA, the CDR3 is TGTGCCAGCTCAACGCTTGCTAGCGGGAGAAGCACAGATACGCAGTATTTT.

This sequence joins TRBV7-9 and TRBJ1-5; a weak D match, TRBD1 (6 bases). This CDR3 is 16 amino acids long. The germline CDR1 and CDR2 sequences are SEHNR and FQNEAQ (reference sequence). V was clipped by 5 bases and J by 3 bases, with 17 bases between them. The CDR3 bases are TGTGCCAGCAGCGACCGGGACAAGCCACCCAATCAGCCCCAGCATTTT. The encoded protein is CASSDRDKPPNQPQHF. The whole variable domain, remainder taken from reference TRBV7-9 and TRBJ1-5, is DTGVSQNPRHKITKRGQNVTFRCDPISEHNRLYWYRQTLGQGPEFLTYFQNEAQLEKSRLLSDRFSAERPKGSFSTLEIQRTEQGDSAMYLCASSDRDKPPNQPQHFGDGTRLSIL.

V gene TRBV5-1 combines with J gene TRBJ1-4; possibly TRBD1 for D (6 bases). CDR1 and CDR2 (germline): SGHRS, YFSETQ. This CDR3 is 15 amino acids long. V lost 6 bases, J lost 5 bases, and 17 bases lay in between. In DNA form, the CDR3 reads TGCGCCAGCACAATAGGGGGACGAATGAATGAAAAACTGTTTTTT. Protein: CASTIGGRMNEKLFF.

This clone occurred once. The chain carries TRBV6-5 and TRBJ2-7, with 12 bases matching TRBD1. The germline gives CDR1 MNHEY, CDR2 SVGAGI. The V and J ends lost 6 bases and 6 bases, in that order; junction bases with no gene match: 6. CDR3 length: 14 residues. CDR3 DNA: TGTGCCAGCAGCCGGGACAGGGGGCTCGGCGAGCAGTACTTC. It translates to CASSRDRGLGEQYF.

The V gene is TRBV19, the J gene TRBJ1-1; 10 bases line up with TRBD1. The CDR3 loop spans 16 amino acids. Trimming cost V 9 bases and J 3 bases; bases outside gene matches: 13. Germline CDR1 is LNHDA and CDR2 is SQIVND (reference sequence). The CDR3 sequence: CASRGKTGGFYTEAFF. CDR3 in DNA: TGTGCCAGCAGGGGAAAGACAGGGGGCTTTTACACTGAAGCTTTCTTT. The full variable domain, completed using reference TRBV19 and TRBJ1-1, is DGGITQSPKYLFRKEGQNVTLSCEQNLNHDAMYWYRQDPGQGLRLIYYSQIVNDFQKGDIAEGYSVSREKKESFPLTVTSAQKNPTAFYLCASRGKTGGFYTEAFFGQGTRLTVV.

The J gene is TRBJ2-7, the V gene TRBV7-9, with TRBD2 matching 9 bases. This CDR3 is 15 amino acids long. Unmatched junction bases numbered 12, after V lost 8 bases and J lost 4 bases. The germline V gene encodes CDR1 SEHNR and CDR2 FQNEAQ (reference sequence). The CDR3 bases are TGTGCCAGCGCCCAGGGGCCTAGCGGGGCATACGAGCAGTACTTC. Protein product: CASAQGPSGAYEQYF.

The V and J genes are TRBV7-8 and TRBJ1-3; D is possibly TRBD1 (5 bases). The length of the CDR3 is 16 residues. The V gene lost 6 bases and the J gene lost 3 bases, with 18 bases spanning the gap. Germline V gene data show CDR1 as SGHVS and CDR2 as FQNEAQ. The CDR3 region has the DNA TGTGCCAGCAGTCCCCGGGGCCGCGGGGGTGGAAACACCATATATTTT. Translation gives CASSPRGRGGGNTIYF. Combining the CDR3 with reference TRBV7-8 and TRBJ1-3 gives the whole variable domain GAGVSQSPRYKVAKRGQDVALRCDPISGHVSLFWYQQALGQGPEFLTYFQNEAQLDKSGLPSDRFFAERPEGSVSTLKIQRTQQEDSAVYLCASSPRGRGGGNTIYFGEGSWLTVV.

The chain carries TRBV5-4 and TRBJ2-3; D is undetermined. The CDR3 runs 13 residues. With 9 bases removed from V and 6 bases from J, the gap between germline ends came to 17 bases. From germline, CDR1 is SGHNT and CDR2 YYREEE (reference sequence). Written as DNA, the CDR3 is TGTGCCACCACGCTAGATATCCCGGATACGCAGTATTTT. Encoded protein: CATTLDIPDTQYF.

This clone was seen only a few times. This chain uses TRBV3-1 (or the pseudogene TRBV3-2) with TRBJ2-3; 8 bases are shared with TRBD2. With V trimmed by 4 bases and J by 5 bases, 26 bases remained unmatched. There are 21 residues in the CDR3. CDR1 is LGHDT and CDR2 is YNNKEL in the germline V gene (reference sequence). This CDR3 reads CASSRKGVRVQTGRAEDTQYF. CDR3 coding DNA: TGTGCCAGCAGCCGAAAAGGGGTTCGGGTCCAAACCGGGAGGGCCGAAGATACGCAGTATTTT.

The rearrangement uses TRBV5-1 and TRBJ1-1; D remains unclear. V lost 7 bases to trimming and J lost 4 bases, with 14 bases between them. Germline CDR1 and CDR2: SGHRS and YFSETQ. This CDR3 region has 13 residues. CDR3 protein: CASGLASATEAFF. The CDR3 DNA sequence: TGCGCCAGCGGATTGGCAAGCGCCACTGAAGCTTTCTTT.

The rearrangement joins TRBV5-1 to TRBJ1-2; D is perhaps TRBD1 (6 bases). Germline lookup yields CDR1 SGHRS and CDR2 YFSETQ. V lost 0 bases, J lost 6 bases, and 15 bases lay in between. This CDR3 region has 15 residues. CDR3 region: CASSLAGTTGHGYTF. The CDR3 DNA reads as TGCGCCAGCAGCTTGGCCGGGACAACTGGCCATGGCTACACCTTC. The variable domain in full, completed from reference TRBV5-1 and TRBJ1-2, reads KAGVTQTPRYLIKTRGQQVTLSCSPISGHRSVSWYQQTPGQGLQFLFEYFSETQRNKGNFPGRFSGRQFSNSRSEMNVSTLELGDSALYLCASSLAGTTGHGYTFGSGTRLTVV.

The genes are TRBV3-1 (or the pseudogene TRBV3-2) and TRBJ2-7; no firm D call. This CDR3 spans 14 amino acids. In germline, CDR1 is LGHDT, CDR2 YNNKEL (reference sequence). V was cut by 1 base and J by 1 base, with 8 bases left in between. This CDR3 reads CASSQGLTSYEQYF. The DNA for the CDR3 is TGTGCCAGCAGCCAAGGCTTGACTTCCTACGAGCAGTACTTC.

The rearrangement links TRBV27 to TRBJ2-5; 10 bases are shared with TRBD2. Germline assignment: CDR1 MNHEY and CDR2 SMNVEV (reference sequence). The V gene end was trimmed by 2 bases and the J gene end by 0 bases; junction bases not matched to a gene: 6. The CDR3 extends over 17 amino acids. This chain's CDR3 is CASSLRGLAEYQETQYF. DNA of the CDR3: TGTGCCAGCAGTTTACGCGGACTAGCGGAGTACCAAGAGACCCAGTACTTC.